This note documents a single T cell receptor beta chain sequence. This entry belongs to a study of blood T cell repertoires in COVID-19. Study context: From the United States, Italy and Spain came samples of acute and convalescent COVID-19. The cDNA or gDNA used as material had been derived from T cells, B-cell-depleted T cells, or PBMCs.

Per the study methods: Cell counts per sample came from amplifying reference gene primers. Sequencing used immunoSEQ multiplex PCR; TCRdb keeps in-frame clones, though not all of them. V, J and clone size are taken as reported in that table, and D and trimming were inferred from the DNA itself. The table lists 100,000 to 150,000 clones, 70% to 75% of them singletons, with roughly 5% in the top ten. The CDR3 sequence is 16 residues long. CDR1 is GTSNPN and CDR2 is SVGIG in the germline V gene (reference sequence). Trimming at V came to 2 bases and at J to 4 bases, leaving 8 bases not matched to a gene.

The TCR sequence derives from a man aged 55 to 70 with acute or convalescent COVID-19. The chain couples TRBV30 to TRBJ2-2, with 9 nucleotides matching TRBD2. Sequenced sample: peripheral blood. Written as DNA, the CDR3 is TGTGCCTGGAGTTTAGGCGGGGGGGCCAGCACCGGGGAGCTGTTTTTT. Its translation is CAWSLGGGASTGELFF.